The subject of this entry is one T cell receptor (beta chain). The antigen is unknown. PCR used 60 Vbeta primers and 13 Jbeta primers. Generated by immunoSEQ multiplex PCR, the TCRdb table keeps only in-frame clones and is missing some. The sample yields 110,000 to 150,000 clones, roughly 80% seen once. This sample is drawn from a study of cytomegalovirus exposure and HLA in healthy donors. As for the study in general: Of approximately 400 genotyped donors, about 81% clustered with self-reported Caucasian donors.

CDR1 is MDHEN, CDR2 SYDVKM, per germline. V dropped 2 bases and J dropped 1 base, with 8 bases sitting between them. The CDR3 length is 14 residues. General study points: Reports showed the classifier diagnosing cytomegalovirus status with high specificity and sensitivity.

The sample consisted of PBMCs. The sequence was obtained from a man aged 40-50 years in good health and CMV-seronegative. The rearrangement links TRBV28 to TRBJ1-1; D ambiguous. CDR3 protein: CASSLPGKNTEAFF. DNA of the CDR3: TGTGCCAGCAGTTTACCAGGCAAGAACACTGAAGCTTTCTTT. The complete variable domain, with remaining parts taken from reference TRBV28 and TRBJ1-1, reads DVKVTQSSRYLVKRTGEKVFLECVQDMDHENMFWYRQDPGLGLRLIYFSYDVKMKEKGDIPEGYSVSREKKERFSLILESASTNQTSMYLCASSLPGKNTEAFFGQGTRLTVV.